Following are 15 T cell receptor delta chains from one sample sequenced in a study of gamma-delta chains in newborns, infants, children (dated by TCRdb to between 2019 and 2020). Data came from an Illumina MiSeq. With CATT, TCRdb called clones again from the public reads; duplicate DNA rows were later joined. For this sample there are about 8,000 delta-chain clones; roughly 1.6% appear just once. In total, the top ten clones hold roughly 8.5% of the sample. The sample taken for sequencing was blood. These receptor sequences come from a child who was a newborn, infant or young child, either healthy, febrile or measles-vaccinated (not recorded which).

V is TRDV1 and J is TRDJ1, with a tentative D call TRDD3 (6 bases). CDR1 and CDR2 from the germline V gene are TSWWSYY and QGS. The CDR3 runs to 23 residues. Trimming took off 4 bases at V and 0 bases at J, with 36 bases between the two ends. The CDR3 loop is CALGAVPPIDEVLGLLYTDKLIF. The CDR3, as DNA: TGTGCTCTTGGGGCCGTTCCTCCTATCGACGAGGTACTGGGACTCCTGTACACCGATAAACTCATCTTT.

About this clone itself: Germline is not matched at one junction end, which may reflect a read error. This CDR3 is also generated by other DNA sequences in the sample. The genes are TRDV3 and TRDJ1, with 10 nucleotides matching TRDD3. The CDR3 runs to 16 residues. CDR1 and CDR2 (germline): TVYSNPD, GDNSRS (reference sequence). The CDR3 nucleotides are TGTGCCTTCCGTACTGGGGGATCCTTGTACACCGATAAACTCATCTTC. Its translation: CAFRTGGSLYTDKLIF.

By share of the sample, this clone is medium-sized. The gene calls are TRDV1 and TRDJ2, with TRDD3 matching over 10 bases. The V gene's germline CDR1 is TSWWSYY and CDR2 QGS. The CDR3 sequence is 21 residues long. Unmatched junction bases numbered 15, after V lost 2 bases and J lost 0 bases. The CDR3 reads CALGELGMGGYAHALTAQLFF. CDR3 DNA: TGTGCTCTTGGGGAATTGGGGATGGGGGGATACGCCCATGCTTTGACAGCACAACTCTTCTTT.

In this sample, this clone is medium-sized (0.01 to 0.1%). The rearrangement joins TRDV1 to TRDJ1; 11 nucleotides align to TRDD3. Per germline, CDR1 TSWWSYY and CDR2 QGS. Trimming took 2 bases from V and 0 from J; bases not matched to a gene: 14. The CDR3 consists of 20 residues. The chain's CDR3 is CALGEMWDWGISRDTDKLIF. DNA for the CDR3: TGTGCTCTTGGGGAAATGTGGGACTGGGGGATAAGCAGGGACACCGATAAACTCATCTTT.

There are a few counts of this clone. This may arise from a read error, as a much more abundant clone is one base away. The sample contains more than one DNA sequence encoding this CDR3. The DNA for the CDR3 is TGTGCTCTTGGGAGTCTCCCGTACTGGGGGCCCACCGATAAACTCATCTTT. This codes for CALGSLPYWGPTDKLIF. V and J are TRDV1 and TRDJ1, with 8 bases that match TRDD3. Unmatched junction bases numbered 12, after V lost 5 bases and J lost 1 base. The CDR3 is 17 residues long. Germline CDR1 is TSWWSYY and CDR2 is QGS.

A word on this clone: At one end, the junction sequence differs from germline, possibly due to a read error. The identical CDR3 is also encoded by other nucleotide sequences in the sample. The chain recombines TRDV1 with TRDJ3; 10 bases agree with TRDD3. This CDR3 region has 23 residues. Germline CDR1 and CDR2: TSWWSYY and QGS. CDR3 nucleotide sequence: TGTGCTCTTGGGGAACCCCACCGGGGTACTGGGGGATCCAAACCCTGGGACACACGACAGATGTTTTTC. Its protein product is CALGEPHRGTGGSKPWDTRQMFF.

For this clone: This sequence may be a read error, since a much larger clone differs from it by one base. Other DNA sequences within the sample encode an identical CDR3. CDR3 nucleotides: TGTGCAGCAAGCCTTCTTCCTGTACTAGGGGACAAGGAAGAGTACACCGATAAACTCATCTTT. It specifies CAASLLPVLGDKEEYTDKLIF. The chain joins TRAV29/DV5 to TRDJ1, with D maybe TRDD2 (6 bases). Germline V gene data show CDR1 as NSMFDY and CDR2 as ISSIKDK. The V and J ends lost 1 base and 0 bases respectively, with 31 bases between them. The CDR3 is 21 residues long.

This clone was observed a few times. This DNA's translation differs at residue 14 from TCRdb's protein, which comes from a much larger clone; a read error is likely, and the protein shown is translated from the DNA. For the CDR3, the DNA is TGTGCCTGTGACACCGTCTGGGCCTACGGGGCAAAGTACGCCGATAAACTCATCTTT. The encoded protein is CACDTVWAYGAKYADKLIF. The chain uses TRDV2 and TRDJ1; D tentatively fits TRDD2 or TRDD3 (5 bases each). Trimming removed 0 bases from V and 3 bases from J, with 25 bases in between. CDR1 and CDR2 from the germline V gene are GEAIGNYY and EKD. The CDR3 totals 19 residues.

This clone was picked up a small number of times. For this DNA, TCRdb reports the protein of a much larger clone, which diverges at residue 6, most likely from a read error; the protein presented here is translated directly from the DNA. The chain has TRDV2 and TRDJ3; 8 bases map to TRDD3. Because TCRdb records no J gene, it was assigned here through a match of the DNA to germline. Germline assignment: CDR1 GEAIGNYY and CDR2 EKD. Trimming removed 2 bases from V and 0 bases from J; junction bases left unmatched: 8. The CDR3 spans 19 residues. CDR3 in amino acids: CACDRGLGVSSWDTRQMFF. The CDR3 DNA follows: TGTGCCTGTGACAGAGGACTGGGGGTCAGCTCCTGGGACACCCGACAGATGTTTTTC.

This clone was seen a few times. TCRdb lists the protein of a much larger clone for this DNA, which differs at residue 18, so this is likely a read error; the protein given here is translated from the DNA itself. The CDR3 is CACDTGRATPFSLLTAQPFF. The CDR3 DNA is TGTGCCTGTGACACTGGGAGGGCCACCCCCTTTAGCCTTTTGACAGCACAACCCTTCTTT. The J gene is TRDJ2, the V gene TRDV2; D call uncertain. Germline assignment: CDR1 GEAIGNYY and CDR2 EKD. This CDR3 region has 20 residues.

This clone is labeled medium-sized. This chain uses TRDV1 with TRDJ1; TRDD3 matches 8 bases. The CDR3 consists of 18 residues. V lost 1 base and J lost 0; bases outside the gene matches: 10. Germline CDR1 is TSWWSYY and CDR2 is QGS. The CDR3 is CALGERCLTGGHTDKLIF. The CDR3 DNA reads TGTGCTCTTGGGGAACGTTGCCTTACTGGGGGGCACACCGATAAACTCATCTTT.

This clone was seen a handful of times. This sequence joins TRDV2 and TRDJ3; 11 nucleotides align to TRDD3. Germline V gene data show CDR1 as GEAIGNYY and CDR2 as EKD. V dropped 3 bases and J dropped 3; count of bases not matched to a gene: 3. The CDR3 length is 17 residues. Here the CDR3 DNA reads TGTGCCTGTGACCGTACTGGGGGATACTGGGACACCCGACAGATGTTTTTC. Protein product: CACDRTGGYWDTRQMFF.

This clone was counted only a few times. One junction end does not reproduce the germline sequence, and a read error may be involved. Other DNA sequences within the sample encode an identical CDR3. The V and J genes are TRDV1 and TRDJ1; 8 bases map to TRDD3. Looked up from germline, CDR1 is TSWWSYY and CDR2 is QGS. The CDR3 runs to 16 residues. The CDR3 loop is CALGELGDWGRPKLIF. CDR3 nucleotides: TGTGCTCTTGGGGAACTAGGGGACTGGGGGCGACCTAAACTCATTTTT.

This clone is medium-sized within its sample. Other DNA sequences in this sample translate to the same CDR3. The J gene is TRDJ3, the V gene TRDV2; 10 bases match TRDD3. Germline V lookup: CDR1 GEAIGNYY, CDR2 EKD. V shed 3 bases and J 2 bases; nucleotides not matched to a gene: 6. The CDR3 is 18 residues long. The CDR3 spells CACDGLGDSTWDTRQMFF. In nucleotides, the CDR3 is TGTGCCTGTGACGGACTGGGGGATTCAACCTGGGACACCCGACAGATGTTTTTC.

Of note for this clone: This sequence may be a read error, since a much larger clone differs from it by one base. The chain uses TRDV1 and TRDJ1; 13 nucleotides line up with TRDD3. Germline trimming cut 0 bases from V and 3 bases from J; bases unmatched to any gene: 16. Germline loops: CDR1 TSWWSYY, CDR2 QGS. The CDR3 covers 21 residues. CDR3 coding DNA: TGTGCTCTTGGGGAACTCCCTTGCTGCCCGTACTGGGGGATACGTGCCGATAAACTCATCTTT. Amino acids: CALGELPCCPYWGIRADKLIF.